The sequence of this TCR beta chain was determined in a study of T-cell memory formation after mild COVID-19. Turning to this clonotype: What it binds is not known.

The 5'RACE method, run with constant-segment primers, produced TCR alpha and TCR beta cDNA libraries (carrying sample barcodes and UMIs). TCRdb used MiXCR to reprocess the 5' RACE reads, holding one entry per CDR3 protein. The data show around 260,000 distinct CDR3 sequences, around 15% seen once. Study-wide results and caveats: Clones contracting across day 15 to 85 had a balanced CD4/CD8 profile; later expanding clones leaned CD4+. Several responding clones turned up in pre-infection memory, indicating that cross-reactive memory may have taken part.

Trimming took off 5 bases at V and 2 bases at J, with 16 bases between the two ends. Germline lookup yields CDR1 MNHEY and CDR2 SMNVEV (reference sequence). CDR3 length equals 15 residues. The sequence derives from a young man who had mild COVID-19 (a few samples of this study predate the infection). Cell type and time point are not known. The chain is built from TRBV27 and TRBJ2-7, with a tentative D call TRBD1 (5 bases). Sequencing input: PBMCs or a T cell subset sorted from them (not recorded which). The CDR3 sequence: CASSTTQGLTYEQYF. The CDR3 coding sequence is TGTGCCAGCAGTACCACCCAGGGTCTGACCTACGAGCAGTACTTC.